The rows below give T cell receptor beta chains drawn from one sample of a study of blood T cell repertoires in COVID-19. Measured with immunoSEQ multiplex PCR; TCRdb has only the in-frame clones, and not every one. This table holds around 250,000 clones, roughly 82% found once. Specimen: peripheral blood. Receptor source: a man older than 75 with acute or convalescent COVID-19. Each CDR3 is given with its conserved first and last residue. A D gene is named only where the DNA matches it firmly. Expanded clones are given a class, and other clones once, few, many or no size at all.

v_gene	j_gene	d_gene	abundance	CDR3nt	CDR3aa
TRBV19	TRBJ2-7	TRBD1	NA	TGTGCCAGTAGTAACCGACAGGGGGCTACAGGCTACGAGCAGTACTTC	CASSNRQGATGYEQYF
TRBV14	TRBJ2-3	TRBD1	few	TGTGCCAGCAGCCCCGGGACAGGGGGCCCAGATACGCAGTATTTT	CASSPGTGGPDTQYF
TRBV5-6	TRBJ1-5	NA	NA	TGTGCCAGCAGCTTTAGTAGTCAGCCCCAGCATTTT	CASSFSSQPQHF
TRBV5-3	TRBJ1-3	NA	NA	TGTGCCAGAAGCTTGAGAGGATACAACACCATATATTTT	CARSLRGYNTIYF
TRBV7-2	TRBJ2-7	NA	NA	TGTGCCAGCAGCTTCTCAGCGTCCTACGAGCAGTACTTC	CASSFSASYEQYF
TRBV11-1	TRBJ2-7	NA	NA	TGTGCCAGCAGCTTAGGTCAAGGTGGGACTGACTACGAGCAGTACTTC	CASSLGQGGTDYEQYF
TRBV3-1/TRBV3-2	TRBJ2-1	NA	NA	TGTGCCAGCAGGCGAAACAATGAGCAGTTCTTC	CASRRNNEQFF
TRBV12-5	TRBJ1-2	TRBD1	once	TGTGCTAGTGGTTTGGTACTGGGACAGGGAAACTATGGCTACACCTTC	CASGLVLGQGNYGYTF
TRBV6-5	TRBJ2-7	NA	NA	TGTGCCAGCACCCTAGGTCAAGGGGCCTACGAGCAGTACTTC	CASTLGQGAYEQYF
TRBV5-1	TRBJ2-1	TRBD2	NA	TGCGCCAGCAGCCCATCCGGGACTAGCGGGAGGGTTGGCTACAATGAGCAGTTCTTC	CASSPSGTSGRVGYNEQFF
TRBV27	TRBJ1-5	NA	NA	TGTGCCAGCACCGCGGGGGGACAACGGCAGCCCCAGCATTTT	CASTAGGQRQPQHF
TRBV7-9	TRBJ2-3	NA	NA	TGTGCCAGCAGCCTAACGTCAGATACGCAGTATTTT	CASSLTSDTQYF
TRBV28	TRBJ1-5	TRBD1	NA	TGTGCCAGCAGACCGCTTCGGACAGGCGGAACTAGCAATCAGCCCCAGCATTTT	CASRPLRTGGTSNQPQHF
TRBV5-1	TRBJ2-3	TRBD2	NA	TGCGCCAGCAGCTCCGGACTAGCGGGGCTCACAGATACGCAGTATTTT	CASSSGLAGLTDTQYF
TRBV28	TRBJ2-1	NA	NA	TGTGCCAGCAGTTCTGGCGGGTACAATGAGCAGTTCTTC	CASSSGGYNEQFF
TRBV28	TRBJ1-1	NA	NA	TGTGCCAGCAGTTTGGCCCCCCGAGGGGGCACTGAAGCTTTCTTT	CASSLAPRGGTEAFF
TRBV6-5	TRBJ2-7	TRBD1	NA	TGTGCCAGCAGTTCAGGGACAGCCGAGTACTTC	CASSSGTAEYF
TRBV18	TRBJ1-1	NA	few	TGTGCCAGCTCATCTCAAAGTGGGAGGATGAACACTGAAGCTTTCTTT	CASSSQSGRMNTEAFF
TRBV6-6	TRBJ1-2	NA	NA	TGTGCCAGCACCACGGGGCCGGGGGGCAACTATGGCTACACCTTC	CASTTGPGGNYGYTF
TRBV21-1	TRBJ1-2	NA	NA	TGTGCCAGCAGCGCGACAGGGCCCCATATGAGGGATGGCTACACCTTC	CASSATGPHMRDGYTF
TRBV20-1	TRBJ2-7	NA	NA	TGCAGTGCTAGTGTACAGACCTACGAGCAGTACTTC	CSASVQTYEQYF
TRBV19	TRBJ1-4	NA	NA	TGTGCCAGTAGTATGGAGAACAGGGATTTAGCTAATGAAAAACTGTTTTTT	CASSMENRDLANEKLFF
TRBV15	TRBJ1-4	NA	NA	TGTGCCACCAGCAGAGGGGCAACAGTCCTTAATGAAAAACTGTTTTTT	CATSRGATVLNEKLFF
TRBV7-2	TRBJ1-5	TRBD1	NA	TGTGCCAGCAGCAGGGACAGGGTGAATCAGCCCCAGCATTTT	CASSRDRVNQPQHF
TRBV29-1	TRBJ2-7	TRBD2	once	TGCAGCGTAGGACAATCGGGAGCGGGGGAGCAGTACTTC	CSVGQSGAGEQYF
TRBV19	TRBJ1-5	NA	NA	TGTGCCAGTAGTATCCCCGACAGGCCCGGCAATCAGCCCCAGCATTTT	CASSIPDRPGNQPQHF
TRBV19	TRBJ2-3	NA	NA	TGTGCCAGTAGTATAGATCGCAGGGCAACAGATACGCAGTATTTT	CASSIDRRATDTQYF
TRBV19	TRBJ1-1	NA	NA	TGTGCCAGTAGTCCAACGGGAGGGAGGAGCACTGAAGCTTTCTTT	CASSPTGGRSTEAFF
TRBV5-6	TRBJ2-1	TRBD1	NA	TGTGCCAGCAGCTTACAGGGGTGGTACAATGAGCAGTTCTTC	CASSLQGWYNEQFF
TRBV19	TRBJ2-5	NA	NA	TGTGCCAGTAGTATTAGGCAGGGGCGAAAAGAGACCCAGTACTTC	CASSIRQGRKETQYF
TRBV24-1	TRBJ2-1	TRBD1	NA	TGTGCCACCAGTGACCCCTCAGGGGGAAGAGGAAATGAGCAGTTCTTC	CATSDPSGGRGNEQFF
TRBV4-1	TRBJ1-5	TRBD1	NA	TGCGCCAGCAGCCCAGAAGGACAGGCGTACGATCAGCCCCAGCATTTT	CASSPEGQAYDQPQHF
TRBV4-2	TRBJ2-7	NA	NA	TGTGCCAGCAGCCAAGTGACGGGCGAGCAGTACTTC	CASSQVTGEQYF
TRBV20-1	TRBJ2-7	NA	NA	TGCAGTGCTAGGTCAGGGTTTGAGCAGTACTTC	CSARSGFEQYF
TRBV18	TRBJ1-5	TRBD1	NA	TGTGCCAGCTCGCGCGAACAGGGGATCGGGCAGCCCCAGCATTTT	CASSREQGIGQPQHF
TRBV28	TRBJ1-4	NA	NA	TGTGCCAGCAGCCGTATGGACAGCCTTTTTAATGAAAAACTGTTTTTT	CASSRMDSLFNEKLFF
TRBV11-3	TRBJ2-2	NA	NA	TGTGCCAGCAGCCGGCAGGACGGGGAGCTGTTTTTT	CASSRQDGELFF
TRBV7-2	TRBJ2-7	NA	NA	TGTGCCAGCAGCTTAGAAGCTACGAAGCAGTACTTC	CASSLEATKQYF
TRBV19	TRBJ1-2	NA	NA	TGTGCCAGTAGTATAGGGGACTGGAGGTCCCCTGGCTACACCTTC	CASSIGDWRSPGYTF
TRBV28	TRBJ1-4	NA	once	TGTGCCAGCACAGGAGGGGCCGTAACTTGGGGTAATGAAAAACTGTTTTTT	CASTGGAVTWGNEKLFF